A single sample is the source of the 28 T cell receptor beta chains below, sequenced in a study of T cell responses to AZD1222 COVID-19 vaccine (dated by TCRdb to about 2021). Libraries were built with the immunoSEQ multiplex PCR assay. As stored in TCRdb, this immuneACCESS dataset retains in-frame rearrangements with V and J assigned. A fraction of the clones does not appear; measured against another copy, unresolved V genes explain less than half of the discrepancy, and the remainder lacks a known reason. This sample has approximately 80,000 clones in its table, and approximately 85% of those were observed once. The ten largest clones take up about an eighth of the sample. The sample's time point, from its label and the paper: about 28 days (+/-7) after the second vaccine dose. Sequencing used peripheral blood, obtained 28 days after the second AZD1222 dose. These TCRs come from an adult who received the AZD1222 COVID-19 vaccine.

The V and J genes are TRBV4-2 and TRBJ2-7, with TRBD2 as a possible D gene (5 bases). V lost 0 bases, J lost 3 bases, and 12 bases lay in between. CDR1 LGHNA and CDR2 YNFKEQ come from the germline V gene. This CDR3 contains 15 residues. The CDR3 region is CASSQDGAEVYEQYF. For the CDR3, the DNA is TGTGCCAGCAGCCAAGATGGAGCGGAGGTCTACGAGCAGTACTTC.

The chain joins TRBV2 to TRBJ1-1; 10 nucleotides align to TRBD1. CDR1 is SNHLY, CDR2 FYNNEI, per germline. The V gene end was trimmed by 6 bases and the J gene end by 5 bases; junction bases not matched to a gene: 6. The CDR3 runs 14 residues. The CDR3 is CASSRQGAGTEAFF. CDR3 DNA sequence: TGTGCCAGCAGCCGACAGGGGGCTGGAACTGAAGCTTTCTTT.

V gene TRBV24-1 combines with J gene TRBJ2-3; 9 nucleotides line up with TRBD1. J was trimmed by 3 bases and V by 4 bases; bases with no gene match: 4. The germline gives CDR1 KGHDR, CDR2 SFDVKD. The CDR3 extends over 15 amino acids. The CDR3 DNA sequence: TGTGCCACCAGTGAGCCGGGACAGGGTACAGATACGCAGTATTTT. Protein sequence: CATSEPGQGTDTQYF.

The chain joins TRBV29-1 to TRBJ1-2; tentatively, D is TRBD1 (5 bases). The V end lost 7 bases, the J end lost 6 bases, and 6 bases lay between the germline ends. Germline CDR1 is SQVTM and CDR2 is ANQGSEA. This CDR3 contains 9 residues. For the CDR3, the DNA is TGCAGCGAGGGACATGGCTACACCTTC. This codes for CSEGHGYTF.

V is TRBV5-4 and J is TRBJ2-1; 12 positions agree with TRBD2. The germline V gene encodes CDR1 SGHNT and CDR2 YYREEE (reference sequence). The CDR3 sequence is 15 residues long. V gave up 1 base and J gave up 7 bases; unmatched junction bases: 3. This CDR3 is CASSLLAGGWNEQFF. CDR3 coding DNA: TGTGCCAGCAGCTTGCTAGCGGGGGGGTGGAATGAGCAGTTCTTC.

This clone has just a few counts. The genes are TRBV30 and TRBJ1-2; weak D call: TRBD1 (5 bases). Trimming left V 6 bases short and J 5 bases short, with 19 bases between. Looked up from germline, CDR1 is GTSNPN and CDR2 is SVGIG (reference sequence). The CDR3 length is 14 residues. The CDR3 loop reads CACLTRAGSYGYTF. The CDR3 DNA follows: TGTGCCTGCCTCACGCGCGCAGGGAGTTATGGCTACACCTTC.

DNA for the CDR3: TGTGCCAGCTCACCACCGACCCGGAGGGATACGCAGTATTTT. Protein product: CASSPPTRRDTQYF. J is TRBJ2-3 and V is TRBV18; maybe TRBD2 (5 bases). The germline gives CDR1 KGHSH, CDR2 LQKENI. Between the trimmed V and J ends, which lost 0 bases and 6 bases, there was a span of 10 bases. The CDR3 runs to 14 residues.

This clone was detected only once. J is TRBJ1-4 and V is TRBV19, with D hard to call. The V gene lost 6 bases and the J gene lost 8 bases, with 19 bases spanning the gap. From germline, CDR1 is LNHDA and CDR2 SQIVND (reference sequence). The length of the CDR3 is 15 residues. CDR3 bases: TGTGCCAGTAGCCCCGTGGGAGGTTGGAAAGAAAAACTGTTTTTT. Its protein is CASSPVGGWKEKLFF.

The chain has TRBV25-1 and TRBJ2-7; 11 nucleotides align to TRBD2. From germline, CDR1 is MGHDK and CDR2 SYGVNS. V dropped 5 bases and J dropped 0; count of bases not matched to a gene: 3. This CDR3 is 15 amino acids long. The CDR3 region is CASSNGLAGSYEQYV. Here the CDR3 DNA reads TGTGCCAGCAGTAATGGACTAGCGGGCTCCTACGAGCAGTACGTC.

This rearrangement joins TRBV9 to TRBJ1-6, with D possibly TRBD1 on 6 matching bases. Between the trimmed V and J ends, which lost 4 bases and 7 bases, there was a span of 15 bases. This CDR3 has 15 residues. Germline CDR1 and CDR2: SGDLS and YYNGEE. The CDR3 bases are TGTGCCAGCAGCCCTTCCCGGGGGCCCAATTCACCCCTCCACTTT. It encodes CASSPSRGPNSPLHF.

This clone was detected once. The chain couples TRBV6-5 to TRBJ1-2, with 7 positions matching TRBD1. This CDR3 comprises 13 residues. Per germline, CDR1 MNHEY and CDR2 SVGAGI. Trimming removed 5 bases from V and 2 bases from J; junction bases left unmatched: 2. The chain's CDR3 is CASSPDRNYGYTF. CDR3 sequence (DNA): TGTGCCAGCAGTCCGGACAGGAACTATGGCTACACCTTC.

In DNA, the CDR3 is TGTGCCATCAGTGGCCCGGGACAGGGGAATTCACCCCTCCACTTT. The encoded protein is CAISGPGQGNSPLHF. The V and J genes are TRBV10-3 and TRBJ1-6; 10 bases map to TRBD1. The CDR3 runs 15 residues. The germline V gene encodes CDR1 ENHRY and CDR2 SYGVKD. V shed 4 bases, J shed 7 bases, and the junction held 4 bases outside the gene matches.

The genes are TRBV6-2 or TRBV6-3 and TRBJ1-5; a possible D gene is TRBD1 (5 bases). The CDR3 runs to 16 residues. CDR1 and CDR2 (germline): MNHEY, SVGEGT. The ends were cut back, 5 bases at V and 2 bases at J, with 16 bases in the middle. CDR3 sequence: CASSRSSGARNQPQHF. CDR3 DNA sequence: TGTGCCAGCAGTCGTAGTAGTGGGGCCCGCAATCAGCCCCAGCATTTT.

The chain combines TRBV6-5 with TRBJ1-2; D is ambiguous. The CDR3 has 15 amino acids. The V gene lost 0 bases and the J gene lost 0 bases, with 8 bases spanning the gap. The germline V gene has CDR1 MNHEY and CDR2 SVGAGI. The CDR3 here is CASSYSFGSNYGYTF. The DNA for the CDR3 is TGTGCCAGCAGTTACTCTTTCGGTTCTAACTATGGCTACACCTTC.

The rearrangement uses TRBV12-3 or TRBV12-4 and TRBJ1-4; D is uncertain. Trimming took 7 bases from V and 9 from J, leaving 15 bases between them. The CDR3 sequence is 13 residues long. CDR3 sequence: CASKPDQSQKLFF. DNA of the CDR3: TGTGCCAGCAAACCGGATCAGTCCCAAAAACTGTTTTTT.

The genes are TRBV7-9 and TRBJ2-7; perhaps TRBD2 as D (6 bases). Trimming removed 1 base from V and 4 bases from J, with 11 bases in between. The germline V gene encodes CDR1 SEHNR and CDR2 FQNEAQ (reference sequence). The CDR3 loop spans 14 amino acids. CDR3 sequence reads: CASSLDGTDYEQYF. The CDR3 DNA sequence: TGTGCCAGCAGCTTAGATGGGACTGATTACGAGCAGTACTTC.

V usage is TRBV25-1 and J usage is TRBJ2-1, with D hard to call. The V gene lost 2 bases and the J gene lost 4 bases, with 9 bases spanning the gap. This CDR3 contains 14 residues. From germline, CDR1 is MGHDK and CDR2 SYGVNS. The CDR3 is CASSEHGSYNEQFF. The CDR3 coding sequence is TGTGCCAGCAGTGAACACGGGTCGTACAATGAGCAGTTCTTC. Using reference TRBV25-1 and TRBJ2-1 for the parts outside the CDR3, the full variable domain is EADIYQTPRYLVIGTGKKITLECSQTMGHDKMYWYQQDPGMELHLIHYSYGVNSTEKGDLSSESTVSRIRTEHFPLTLESARPSHTSQYLCASSEHGSYNEQFFGPGTRLTVL.

The J gene is TRBJ1-5, the V gene TRBV2, with 8 bases lining up with TRBD1. CDR1 SNHLY and CDR2 FYNNEI come from the germline V gene. The CDR3 totals 15 residues. V lost 4 bases, J lost 7 bases, and 9 bases stayed unmatched. In DNA form, the CDR3 reads TGTGCCAGCAGTGCGACAGGGGCTGCCGGGCAGCCCCAGCATTTT. Its protein product is CASSATGAAGQPQHF. Looking up the rest from reference TRBV2 and TRBJ1-5 gives the full variable domain: EPEVTQTPSHQVTQMGQEVILRCVPISNHLYFYWYRQILGQKVEFLVSFYNNEISEKSEIFDDQFSVERPDGSNFTLKIRSTKLEDSAMYFCASSATGAAGQPQHFGDGTRLSIL.

The chain recombines TRBV7-2 with TRBJ1-1; D call uncertain. The V gene's germline CDR1 is SGHTA and CDR2 FQGNSA. CDR3 size: 13 residues. V was shortened by 2 bases and J by 0 bases, with 4 bases between the two germline ends. The CDR3 nucleotides read TGTGCCAGCAGCTTACTCATGAACACTGAAGCTTTCTTT. Its translation is CASSLLMNTEAFF.

This clone was seen once. The rearrangement uses TRBV5-1 and TRBJ1-6; 8 bases match TRBD1. V lost 4 bases and J lost 2; bases outside the gene matches: 5. CDR3 length: 16 residues. The V gene's germline CDR1 is SGHRS and CDR2 YFSETQ. CDR3 in DNA: TGCGCCAGCAGCGTCGGACAGGGAGCCTATAATTCACCCCTCCACTTT. Its protein product is CASSVGQGAYNSPLHF.

This clone was counted between two and nine times. The chain is built from TRBV18 and TRBJ2-7; D is unresolved. This CDR3 is 12 amino acids long. The V gene's germline CDR1 is KGHSH and CDR2 LQKENI. V dropped 2 bases and J dropped 3 bases, with 5 bases sitting between them. CDR3 loop: CASSPGNYEQYF. The CDR3 region has the DNA TGTGCCAGCTCACCAGGGAACTACGAGCAGTACTTC.

The genes are TRBV6-6 and TRBJ1-1; D remains ambiguous. The CDR3 consists of 14 residues. Trimming removed 2 bases at V and 0 bases at J, with 7 bases between. The germline CDR1 and CDR2 sequences are MNHNY and SVGAGI (reference sequence). This CDR3 reads CASSYTDMNTEAFF. CDR3 DNA sequence: TGTGCCAGCAGTTACACCGACATGAACACTGAAGCTTTCTTT.

This chain uses TRBV6-5 with TRBJ1-2, with D uncertain. There are 14 residues in the CDR3. The germline V and J ends were trimmed by 0 bases and 4 bases, with 9 bases remaining between them. From germline, CDR1 is MNHEY and CDR2 SVGAGI. For the CDR3, the DNA is TGTGCCAGCAGTTACTCGATTTTCAGCTATGGCTACACCTTC. Encoded protein: CASSYSIFSYGYTF.

V usage is TRBV5-4 and J usage is TRBJ1-1, with 7 bases lining up with TRBD1. V dropped 1 base and J dropped 6; count of bases not matched to a gene: 6. This CDR3 contains 14 residues. The germline V gene encodes CDR1 SGHNT and CDR2 YYREEE (reference sequence). The CDR3, as DNA: TGTGCCAGCAGCTTGAGAGGGGGCCGGTCTGAAGCTTTCTTT. It codes for CASSLRGGRSEAFF.

The V call is TRBV7-9, the J call TRBJ1-1; 8 bases map to TRBD1. With 3 bases clipped from V and 14 bases from J, the junction kept 17 bases outside the gene matches. Germline values: CDR1 SEHNR, CDR2 FQNEAQ (reference sequence). The CDR3 is made up of 15 amino acids. CDR3 DNA: TGTGCCAGCAGCTTCTCGGGCGGCCAGGGGGCAGTAGCCTTCTTT. Protein sequence: CASSFSGGQGAVAFF.

The chain recombines TRBV3-1 (or the pseudogene TRBV3-2) with TRBJ1-1, with D possibly being TRBD1 (6 bases). The CDR3 spans 14 residues. CDR1 LGHDT and CDR2 YNNKEL come from the germline V gene (reference sequence). Trimming cost V 7 bases and J 1 base, with 13 bases left between them. The CDR3 DNA follows: TGTGCCAGCACCACAGGGATAGGGAACACTGAAGCTTTCTTT. It is translated as CASTTGIGNTEAFF.

The chain couples TRBV2 to TRBJ1-1; D is undetermined. Germline V lookup: CDR1 SNHLY, CDR2 FYNNEI. CDR3 size: 13 residues. V lost 7 bases and J lost 0, with 9 bases in between. The DNA of the CDR3 is TGTGCCAGCAAGGGCTTTCTGAACACTGAAGCTTTCTTT. Its protein product is CASKGFLNTEAFF.

About this clone itself: This sample includes further DNA sequences coding for the same CDR3. CDR3 residues: CASSLGNTEAFF. CDR3 DNA: TGTGCCAGCAGTTTAGGGAACACTGAAGCTTTCTTT. This sequence joins TRBV12-3 or TRBV12-4 and TRBJ1-1, with D uncertain. The CDR3 spans 12 residues. V was cut by 1 base and J by 1 base, with 1 base left in between.